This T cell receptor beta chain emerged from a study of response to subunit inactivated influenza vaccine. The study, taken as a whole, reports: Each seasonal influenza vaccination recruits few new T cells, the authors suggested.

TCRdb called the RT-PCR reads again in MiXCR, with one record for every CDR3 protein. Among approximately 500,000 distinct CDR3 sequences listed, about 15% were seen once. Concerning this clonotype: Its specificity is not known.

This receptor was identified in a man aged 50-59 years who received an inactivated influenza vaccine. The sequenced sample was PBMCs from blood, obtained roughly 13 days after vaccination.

The chain's CDR3 is CASRRNRDNEQFF. The DNA for the CDR3 is TGTGCCAGCAGGCGGAATAGGGACAATGAGCAGTTCTTC. The chain recombines TRBV7-9 with TRBJ2-1; D is unclear. The germline CDR1 and CDR2 sequences are SEHNR and FQNEAQ (reference sequence). Trimming took off 6 bases at V and 5 bases at J, with 11 bases between the two ends. CDR3 length: 13 residues. The full variable domain, completed using reference TRBV7-9 and TRBJ2-1, is DTGVSQNPRHKITKRGQNVTFRCDPISEHNRLYWYRQTLGQGPEFLTYFQNEAQLEKSRLLSDRFSAERPKGSFSTLEIQRTEQGDSAMYLCASRRNRDNEQFFGPGTRLTVL.